These 21 T cell receptor beta chains originate from one sample sequenced in a study of T cells in Graves' hyperthyroidism and ophthalmopathy. Researchers amplified the TCR beta CDR3 regions from RNA transcripts. RT-PCR in the first round (using the HTBI primer set) targeted the TCR CDR3. TCRdb redid the calling of the multiplex PCR reads with MiXCR, one entry per CDR3 protein. Of about 510,000 distinct CDR3 sequences in the sample, less than 15% were seen once. Material for sequencing was blood. Receptors were obtained from a woman between 40 and 50 years old with Graves' hyperthyroidism.

This clonotype was observed at least ten times. The rearrangement links TRBV28 to TRBJ2-4; D is ambiguous. The CDR3 extends over 13 amino acids. CDR1 is MDHEN and CDR2 is SYDVKM in the germline V gene. The ends were cut back, 5 bases at V and 0 bases at J, with 5 bases in the middle. Written as DNA, the CDR3 is TGTGCCAGCAGTACACTAGCCAAAAACATTCAGTACTTC. Amino acids: CASSTLAKNIQYF.

The chain recombines TRBV2 with TRBJ1-1; a possible D gene is TRBD1 (5 bases). Trimming took off 3 bases at V and 7 bases at J, with 15 bases between the two ends. The germline gives CDR1 SNHLY, CDR2 FYNNEI. The CDR3 extends over 14 amino acids. The CDR3 sequence: CASSEMGLLFEAFF. CDR3 nucleotide sequence: TGTGCCAGCAGTGAGATGGGACTCCTTTTTGAAGCTTTCTTT.

This clonotype was counted at least ten times. The chain is built from TRBV13 and TRBJ2-1, with TRBD2 identical over 13 bases. CDR3 length: 17 residues. Germline values: CDR1 PRHDT, CDR2 FYEKMQ (reference sequence). With 5 bases clipped from V and 3 bases from J, the junction kept 7 bases outside the gene matches. In DNA form, the CDR3 reads TGTGCCAGCAGCCCGTCGGGACTAGCGGGACTCTACAATGAGCAGTTCTTC. This gives the protein CASSPSGLAGLYNEQFF. Supplemented by reference TRBV13 and TRBJ2-1, the full variable domain reads AAGVIQSPRHLIKEKRETATLKCYPIPRHDTVYWYQQGPGQDPQFLISFYEKMQSDKGSIPDRFSAQQFSDYHSELNMSSLELGDSALYFCASSPSGLAGLYNEQFFGPGTRLTVL.

The gene calls are TRBV27 and TRBJ2-7, with 8 positions matching TRBD2. Germline V gene data show CDR1 as MNHEY and CDR2 as SMNVEV (reference sequence). Trimming at V came to 2 bases and at J to 6 bases, leaving 6 bases not matched to a gene. This CDR3 has 14 residues. Here the CDR3 DNA reads TGTGCCAGCAGTTTAAGCGGGAGTTTGGTCGAGCAGTACTTC. Protein: CASSLSGSLVEQYF.

This clonotype was observed at least ten times. The CDR3 loop is CSVGRTGGNEQYF. The CDR3 nucleotides are TGCAGCGTGGGTCGGACAGGGGGAAACGAGCAGTACTTC. The chain carries TRBV29-1 and TRBJ2-7, with TRBD1 identical over 10 bases. This CDR3 region has 13 residues. Germline V gives CDR1 SQVTM, CDR2 ANQGSEA. Losses at the gene ends were 6 bases for V and 5 bases for J; bases not matched to a gene: 7.

The genes are TRBV10-2 and TRBJ1-1; TRBD1 is a possible D gene (5 bases). With 0 bases removed from V and 3 bases from J, the gap between germline ends came to 11 bases. Germline loops: CDR1 WSHSY, CDR2 SAAADI. CDR3 length equals 15 residues. The CDR3 reads CASSESGGSYTEAFF. DNA for the CDR3: TGCGCCAGCAGTGAGTCGGGGGGGTCGTACACTGAAGCTTTCTTT.

The chain joins TRBV18 to TRBJ2-7; 9 nucleotides agree with TRBD1. In germline, CDR1 is KGHSH, CDR2 LQKENI. The CDR3 length is 19 residues. V lost 1 base, J lost 4 bases, and 17 bases stayed unmatched. DNA of the CDR3: TGTGCCAGCTCACCACGACCGGGACAGGGATTCCTAGGGGAATACGAGCAGTACTTC. As protein: CASSPRPGQGFLGEYEQYF.

The rearrangement uses TRBV14 and TRBJ2-2; D is uncertain. The V gene lost 1 base and the J gene lost 0 bases, with 12 bases spanning the gap. This CDR3 has 17 residues. In germline, CDR1 is SGHDN, CDR2 FVKESK. CDR3 residues: CASSQGWGTANTGELFF. The CDR3 bases are TGTGCCAGCAGCCAAGGATGGGGTACGGCGAACACCGGGGAGCTGTTTTTT.

This clonotype was counted at least ten times. The rearrangement joins TRBV20-1 to TRBJ2-1; 12 positions agree with TRBD1. CDR3 length: 14 residues. Per the germline V gene, CDR1 is DFQATT and CDR2 is SNEGSKA (reference sequence). The ends lost 6 bases at V and 8 bases at J; junction bases unmatched: 8. For the CDR3, the DNA is TGCAGTGCAATCCCGGGACAGGGGGCCGATGAGCAGTTCTTC. It encodes CSAIPGQGADEQFF.

Ten or more counts support this clonotype. This chain connects TRBV5-1 to TRBJ1-1; D may be TRBD1 (6 bases). V shed 3 bases and J shed 2 bases, with 20 bases lying between them. The CDR3 sequence is 17 residues long. CDR1 SGHRS and CDR2 YFSETQ come from the germline V gene. CDR3 in amino acids: CASSSGTMTFVNTEAFF. As DNA, the CDR3 is TGCGCCAGCAGCTCAGGGACAATGACTTTTGTTAACACTGAAGCTTTCTTT.

J is TRBJ1-1 and V is TRBV30; a weak D match, TRBD1 (6 bases). Germline CDR1 GTSNPN, CDR2 SVGIG (reference sequence). Trimming took 3 bases from V and 3 from J, leaving 11 bases between them. The CDR3 length is 13 residues. CDR3 region: CAWSPGTYTEAFF. The CDR3 nucleotides are TGTGCCTGGAGCCCTGGGACATACACTGAAGCTTTCTTT.

This clonotype was seen many times. The V gene is TRBV6-1, the J gene TRBJ1-3; tentatively, D is TRBD1 (6 bases). The V gene's germline CDR1 is MNHNS and CDR2 SASEGT. The CDR3 totals 16 residues. V lost 5 bases to trimming and J lost 0 bases, with 14 bases between them. The CDR3 region has the DNA TGTGCCAGCAGTACCGGACAGATGCACTCTGGAAACACCATATATTTT. It codes for CASSTGQMHSGNTIYF.

The chain links TRBV20-1 to TRBJ1-1; 8 nucleotides agree with TRBD1. The CDR3 is 14 residues long. CDR1 is DFQATT and CDR2 is SNEGSKA in the germline V gene (reference sequence). CDR3 sequence reads: CTPGQGGINTEAFF. The CDR3, as DNA: TGCACTCCCGGACAGGGAGGGATAAACACTGAAGCTTTCTTT.

The chain carries TRBV15 and TRBJ1-3; TRBD1 is a possible D gene (6 bases). The germline V and J ends were trimmed by 0 bases and 4 bases, with 10 bases remaining between them. This CDR3 has 15 amino acids. From germline, CDR1 is LNHNV and CDR2 YYDKDF (reference sequence). The CDR3 spells CATSRDPGAGNTIYF. The DNA of the CDR3 is TGTGCCACCAGCAGAGATCCAGGGGCAGGAAACACCATATATTTT.

This clonotype has a handful of counts. The CDR3 DNA reads TGCAGTGCTAGCAAGGGCGGCTCTGAAGCTTTCTTT. Translated: CSASKGGSEAFF. This sequence joins TRBV20-1 and TRBJ1-1; D call uncertain. CDR1 is DFQATT, CDR2 SNEGSKA, per germline (reference sequence). V was cut by 3 bases and J by 6 bases, with 11 bases left in between. There are 12 residues in the CDR3.

This clonotype has a count of ten or more. This chain connects TRBV12-3 or TRBV12-4 to TRBJ2-1; D remains ambiguous. V dropped 3 bases and J dropped 8 bases, with 11 bases sitting between them. The CDR3 is 13 amino acids. CDR3 amino acids: CASSFASSDEQFF. The CDR3 bases are TGTGCCAGCAGTTTTGCCAGCTCCGATGAGCAGTTCTTC.

This clonotype was detected ten times or more. The chain recombines TRBV28 with TRBJ1-4, with a possible D match to TRBD1 (6 bases). V was clipped by 10 bases and J by 4 bases, with 13 bases between them. The CDR3 spans 13 residues. Per the germline V gene, CDR1 is MDHEN and CDR2 is SYDVKM. The CDR3 DNA follows: TGTGCCACCCGACAGGTTCTTAATGAAAAACTGTTTTTT. Translating gives CATRQVLNEKLFF.

The V gene is TRBV15, the J gene TRBJ2-3, with D unclear. Trimming removed 0 bases at V and 6 bases at J, with 10 bases between. Germline loops: CDR1 LNHNV, CDR2 YYDKDF (reference sequence). The CDR3 spans 14 residues. The CDR3 sequence is CATSRDLVSDTQYF. The CDR3 nucleotides read TGTGCCACCAGCAGAGATCTCGTTTCCGATACGCAGTATTTT.

This clonotype was picked up a small number of times. The chain combines TRBV27 with TRBJ2-7, with 8 bases aligning to TRBD2. Per the germline V gene, CDR1 is MNHEY and CDR2 is SMNVEV (reference sequence). This CDR3 has 14 amino acids. Trimming cost V 7 bases and J 5 bases; bases outside gene matches: 10. The CDR3: CASNFPSGRDEQYF. The CDR3 region has the DNA TGTGCCAGCAATTTTCCCAGCGGGAGAGACGAGCAGTACTTC.

This clonotype was detected many times. The chain links TRBV27 to TRBJ2-3; TRBD2 matches at 11 bases. CDR3 length equals 17 residues. The V gene end was trimmed by 4 bases and the J gene end by 2 bases; junction bases not matched to a gene: 8. The germline V gene has CDR1 MNHEY and CDR2 SMNVEV (reference sequence). The CDR3 loop is CASSSSGLAGYTDTQYF. CDR3 nucleotides: TGTGCCAGCAGTTCCTCTGGACTAGCGGGCTACACAGATACGCAGTATTTT.

At least ten counts were recorded for this clonotype. The chain joins TRBV12-3 or TRBV12-4 to TRBJ2-1; perhaps TRBD1 as D (5 bases). The ends were cut back, 4 bases at V and 1 base at J, with 11 bases in the middle. The CDR3 length is 15 residues. The CDR3 bases are TGTGCCAGCAGTTCAGGGTCCGAATCCTACAATGAGCAGTTCTTC. It codes for CASSSGSESYNEQFF.